This T cell receptor beta chain derives from a study of Ad26.COV2.S vaccination and SARS-CoV-2 variants. Across the study: Once or twice, 56 days apart, Ad26.COV2.S was delivered intramuscularly.

The CDR3 loop spans 12 amino acids. V dropped 7 bases and J dropped 3 bases, with 8 bases sitting between them. A note on this clone: The target antigen is unknown.

Treatment described: roughly 18 received Ad26.COV2.S at low or high dose, single or two shots; about 5 received placebo; per-sample allocation not given. Sampling was performed 63 days after the first vaccine or placebo injection. The donor was a Boston adult aged 18-55 years. Wuhan-strain spike was delivered by a replication-incompetent Ad26 vector. Study-wide results and caveats: Those who received the vaccine showed greater spike-specific TCR breadth than those given placebo.

TCRdb's table, derived via immunoSEQ multiplex PCR, lists solely in-frame clones and lacks some. The sample has about 330,000 clones, 85% to 90% seen once. This specimen was peripheral blood, taken in a trial of Ad26.COV2.S vaccine versus placebo. This TCR came from a person between 18 and 59 years old who received the Ad26.COV2.S COVID-19 vaccine or a placebo. The chain is built from TRBV12-3 or TRBV12-4 and TRBJ2-3; D is undetermined. CDR3 residues: CASTPVTDTQYF. The DNA of the CDR3 is TGTGCCAGCACCCCAGTTACAGATACGCAGTATTTT.